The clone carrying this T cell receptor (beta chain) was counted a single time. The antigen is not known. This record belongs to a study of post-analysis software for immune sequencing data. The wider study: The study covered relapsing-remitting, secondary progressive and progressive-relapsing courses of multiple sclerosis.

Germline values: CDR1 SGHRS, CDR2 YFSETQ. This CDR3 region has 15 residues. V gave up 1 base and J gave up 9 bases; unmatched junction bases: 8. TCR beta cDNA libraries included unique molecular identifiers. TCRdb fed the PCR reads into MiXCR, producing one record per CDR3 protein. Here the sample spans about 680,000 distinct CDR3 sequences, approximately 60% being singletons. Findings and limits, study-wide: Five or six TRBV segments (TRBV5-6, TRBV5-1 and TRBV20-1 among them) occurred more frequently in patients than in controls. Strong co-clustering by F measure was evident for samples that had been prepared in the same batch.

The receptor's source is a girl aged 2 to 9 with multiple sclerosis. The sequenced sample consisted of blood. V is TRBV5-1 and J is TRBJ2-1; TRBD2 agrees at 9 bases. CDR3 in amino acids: CASSLLAGGPVEQFF. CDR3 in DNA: TGCGCCAGCAGCTTGTTGGCGGGAGGGCCAGTTGAGCAGTTCTTC.